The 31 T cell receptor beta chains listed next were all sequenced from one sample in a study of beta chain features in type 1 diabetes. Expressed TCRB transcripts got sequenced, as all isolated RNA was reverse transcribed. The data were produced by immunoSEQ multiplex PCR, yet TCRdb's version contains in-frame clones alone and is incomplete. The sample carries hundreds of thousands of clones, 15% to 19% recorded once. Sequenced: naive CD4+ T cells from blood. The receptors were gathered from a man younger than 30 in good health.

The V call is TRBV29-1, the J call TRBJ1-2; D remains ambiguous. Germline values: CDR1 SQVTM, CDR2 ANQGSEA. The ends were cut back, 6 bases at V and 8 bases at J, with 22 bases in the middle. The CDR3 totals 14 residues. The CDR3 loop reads CSVDGPFRRPGYTF. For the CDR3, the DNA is TGCAGCGTCGACGGACCGTTCCGACGTCCCGGCTACACCTTC.

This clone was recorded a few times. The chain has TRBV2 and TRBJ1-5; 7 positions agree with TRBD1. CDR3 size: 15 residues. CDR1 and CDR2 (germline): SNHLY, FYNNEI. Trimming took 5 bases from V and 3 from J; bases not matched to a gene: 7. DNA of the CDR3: TGTGCCAGCAGTCCCGAGGGGGCCCACAATCAGCCCCAGCATTTT. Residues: CASSPEGAHNQPQHF.

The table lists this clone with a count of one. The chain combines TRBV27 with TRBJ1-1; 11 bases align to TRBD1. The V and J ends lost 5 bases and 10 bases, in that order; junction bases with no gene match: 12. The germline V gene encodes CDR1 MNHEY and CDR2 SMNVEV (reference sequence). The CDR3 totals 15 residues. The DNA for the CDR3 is TGTGCCAGCAGTCCCTACGGACAGGGGGCGCCAGGAGCTTTCTTT. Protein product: CASSPYGQGAPGAFF.

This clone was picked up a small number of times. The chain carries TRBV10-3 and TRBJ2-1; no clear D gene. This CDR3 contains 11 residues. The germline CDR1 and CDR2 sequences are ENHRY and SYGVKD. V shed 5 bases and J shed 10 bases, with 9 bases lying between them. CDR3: CAISNSVEQFF. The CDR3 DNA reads TGTGCCATCAGTAACAGCGTCGAGCAGTTCTTC.

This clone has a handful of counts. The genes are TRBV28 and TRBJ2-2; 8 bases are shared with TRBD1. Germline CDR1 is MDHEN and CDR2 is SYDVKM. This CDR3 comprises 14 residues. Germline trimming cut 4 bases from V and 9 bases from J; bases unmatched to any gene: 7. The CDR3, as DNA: TGTGCCAGCAGTTCGGACAGGGTTTTGCGGGAGCTGTTTTTT. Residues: CASSSDRVLRELFF.

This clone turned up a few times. The DNA of the CDR3 is TGTGCCAGCAGGCAGCAGGCGAACACCGGGGAGCTGTTTTTT. Its protein product is CASRQQANTGELFF. V is TRBV28 and J is TRBJ2-2; D unresolved. Trimming took 6 bases from V and 0 from J, leaving 8 bases between them. The germline gives CDR1 MDHEN, CDR2 SYDVKM. The CDR3 length is 14 residues.

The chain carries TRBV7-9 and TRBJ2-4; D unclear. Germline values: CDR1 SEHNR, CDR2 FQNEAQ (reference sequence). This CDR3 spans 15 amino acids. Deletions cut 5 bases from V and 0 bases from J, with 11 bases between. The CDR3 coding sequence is TGTGCCAGCAGCCCTTCGCCCATAGCCAAAAACATTCAGTACTTC. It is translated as CASSPSPIAKNIQYF.

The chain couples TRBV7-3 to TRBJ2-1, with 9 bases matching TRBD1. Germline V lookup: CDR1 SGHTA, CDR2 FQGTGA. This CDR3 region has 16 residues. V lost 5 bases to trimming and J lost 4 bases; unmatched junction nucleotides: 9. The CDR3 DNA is TGTGCCAGCAGCCCTACACAGGGGGCCTCTTACAATGAGCAGTTCTTC. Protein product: CASSPTQGASYNEQFF.

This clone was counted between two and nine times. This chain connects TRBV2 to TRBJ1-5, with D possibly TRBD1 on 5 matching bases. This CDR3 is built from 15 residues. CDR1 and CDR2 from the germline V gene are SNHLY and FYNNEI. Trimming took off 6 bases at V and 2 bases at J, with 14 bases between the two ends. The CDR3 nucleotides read TGTGCCAGCAGCTCTCAGGGTGGAGGCAATCAGCCCCAGCATTTT. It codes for CASSSQGGGNQPQHF.

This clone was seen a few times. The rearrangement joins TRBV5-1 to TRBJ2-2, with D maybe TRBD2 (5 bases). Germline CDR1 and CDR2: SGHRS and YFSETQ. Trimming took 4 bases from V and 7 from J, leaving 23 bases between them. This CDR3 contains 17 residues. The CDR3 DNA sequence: TGCGCCAGCAGCCCCGCCAACTTTAGCCTGAGGGTCGGGGAGCTGTTTTTT. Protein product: CASSPANFSLRVGELFF. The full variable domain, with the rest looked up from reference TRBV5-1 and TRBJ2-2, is KAGVTQTPRYLIKTRGQQVTLSCSPISGHRSVSWYQQTPGQGLQFLFEYFSETQRNKGNFPGRFSGRQFSNSRSEMNVSTLELGDSALYLCASSPANFSLRVGELFFGEGSRLTVL.

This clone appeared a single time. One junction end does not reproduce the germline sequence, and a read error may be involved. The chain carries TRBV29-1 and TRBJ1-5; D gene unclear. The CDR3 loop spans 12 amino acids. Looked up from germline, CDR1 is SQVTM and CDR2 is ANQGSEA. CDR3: CSVSTNNRPQHF. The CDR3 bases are TGCAGCGTTAGTACGAACAATCGGCCCCAGCATTTT. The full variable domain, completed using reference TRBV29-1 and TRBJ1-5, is SAVISQKPSRDICQRGTSLTIQCQVDSQVTMMFWYRQQPGQSLTLIATANQGSEATYESGFVIDKFPISRPNLTFSTLTVSNMSPEDSSIYLCSVSTNNRPQHFGDGTRLSIL.

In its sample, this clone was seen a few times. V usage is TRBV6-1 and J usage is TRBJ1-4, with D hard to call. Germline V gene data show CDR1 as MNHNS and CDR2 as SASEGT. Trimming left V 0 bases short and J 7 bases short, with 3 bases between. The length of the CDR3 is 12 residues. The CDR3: CASSEAGEKLFF. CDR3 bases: TGTGCCAGCAGTGAAGCAGGTGAAAAACTGTTTTTT.

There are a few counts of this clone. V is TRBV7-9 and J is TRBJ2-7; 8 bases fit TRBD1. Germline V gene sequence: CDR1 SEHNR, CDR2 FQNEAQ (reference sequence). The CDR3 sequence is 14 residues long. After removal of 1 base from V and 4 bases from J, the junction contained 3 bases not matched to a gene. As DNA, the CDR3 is TGTGCCAGCAGCTTAGACAGGGGGAGGTACGAGCAGTACTTC. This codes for CASSLDRGRYEQYF.

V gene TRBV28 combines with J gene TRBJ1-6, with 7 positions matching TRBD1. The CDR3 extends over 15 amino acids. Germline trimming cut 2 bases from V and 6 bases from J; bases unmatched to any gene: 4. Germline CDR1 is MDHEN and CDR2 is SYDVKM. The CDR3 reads CASSLMTGSNSPLHF. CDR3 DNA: TGTGCCAGCAGTTTAATGACAGGGAGTAATTCACCCCTCCACTTT.

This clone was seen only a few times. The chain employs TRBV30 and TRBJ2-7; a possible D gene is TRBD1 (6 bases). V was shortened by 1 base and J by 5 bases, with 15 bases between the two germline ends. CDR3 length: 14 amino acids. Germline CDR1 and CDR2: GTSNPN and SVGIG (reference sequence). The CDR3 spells CAWSGRQVLNEQYF. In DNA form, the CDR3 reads TGTGCCTGGAGTGGAAGACAGGTACTGAACGAGCAGTACTTC.

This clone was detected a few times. The CDR3 is CASSRYRGGLAETQYF. CDR3 DNA: TGCGCCAGCAGCCGTTACCGGGGAGGGTTAGCAGAGACCCAGTACTTC. The rearrangement links TRBV4-1 to TRBJ2-5; 7 bases map to TRBD2. Germline lookup yields CDR1 MGHRA and CDR2 YSYEKL. This CDR3 comprises 16 residues. Trimming took 4 bases from V and 4 from J; bases not matched to a gene: 12.

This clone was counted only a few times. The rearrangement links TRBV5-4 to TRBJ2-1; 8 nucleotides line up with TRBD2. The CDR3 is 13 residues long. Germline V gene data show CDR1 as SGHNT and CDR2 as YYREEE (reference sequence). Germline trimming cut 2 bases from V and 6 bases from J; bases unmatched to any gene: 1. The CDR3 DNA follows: TGTGCCAGCAGCTTTGGACTAGCCAATGAGCAGTTCTTC. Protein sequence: CASSFGLANEQFF.

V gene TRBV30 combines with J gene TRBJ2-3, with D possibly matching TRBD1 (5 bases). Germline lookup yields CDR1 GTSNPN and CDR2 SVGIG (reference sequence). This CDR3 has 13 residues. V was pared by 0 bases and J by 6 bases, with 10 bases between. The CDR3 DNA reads TGTGCCTGGAGTGTACATGGGGCCGATACGCAGTATTTT. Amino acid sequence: CAWSVHGADTQYF.

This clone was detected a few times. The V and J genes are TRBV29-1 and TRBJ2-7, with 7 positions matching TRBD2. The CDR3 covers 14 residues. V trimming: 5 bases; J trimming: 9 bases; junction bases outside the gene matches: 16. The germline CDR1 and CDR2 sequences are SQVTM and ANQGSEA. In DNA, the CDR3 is TGCAGCGTTCAACGACTAGCAGGCAAGGTGGGGCAGTACTTC. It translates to CSVQRLAGKVGQYF.

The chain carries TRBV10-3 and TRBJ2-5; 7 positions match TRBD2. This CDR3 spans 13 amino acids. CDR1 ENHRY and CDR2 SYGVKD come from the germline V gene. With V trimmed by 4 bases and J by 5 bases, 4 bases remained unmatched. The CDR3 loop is CAISGTSWETQYF. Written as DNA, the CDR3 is TGTGCCATCAGTGGGACTAGTTGGGAGACCCAGTACTTC.

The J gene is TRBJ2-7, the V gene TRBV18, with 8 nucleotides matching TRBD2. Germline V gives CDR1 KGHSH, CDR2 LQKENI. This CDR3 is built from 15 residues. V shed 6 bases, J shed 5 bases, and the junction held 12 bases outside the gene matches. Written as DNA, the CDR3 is TGTGCCAGCTCTCCAAGGACGGGAGGGCCCCACGAGCAGTACTTC. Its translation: CASSPRTGGPHEQYF.

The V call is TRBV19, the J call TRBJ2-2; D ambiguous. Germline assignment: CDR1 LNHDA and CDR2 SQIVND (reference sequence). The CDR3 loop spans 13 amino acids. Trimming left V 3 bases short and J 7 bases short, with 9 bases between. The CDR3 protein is CASSMEGFGELFF. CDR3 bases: TGTGCCAGTAGTATGGAAGGCTTCGGGGAGCTGTTTTTT.

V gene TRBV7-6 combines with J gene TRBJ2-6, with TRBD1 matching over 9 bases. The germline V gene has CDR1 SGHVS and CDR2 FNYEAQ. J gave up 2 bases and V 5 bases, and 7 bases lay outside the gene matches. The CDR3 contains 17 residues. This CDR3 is CASSLRDRVTGANVLTF. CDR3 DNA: TGTGCCAGCAGCCTCCGGGACAGGGTTACTGGGGCCAACGTCCTGACTTTC.

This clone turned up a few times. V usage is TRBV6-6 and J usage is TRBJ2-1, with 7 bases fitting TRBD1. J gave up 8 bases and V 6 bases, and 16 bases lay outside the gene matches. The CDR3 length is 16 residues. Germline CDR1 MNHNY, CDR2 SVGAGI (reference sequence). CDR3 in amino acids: CASRSTRQGELDEQFF. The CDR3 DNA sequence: TGTGCCAGCAGATCAACCCGACAGGGTGAGTTGGATGAGCAGTTCTTC.

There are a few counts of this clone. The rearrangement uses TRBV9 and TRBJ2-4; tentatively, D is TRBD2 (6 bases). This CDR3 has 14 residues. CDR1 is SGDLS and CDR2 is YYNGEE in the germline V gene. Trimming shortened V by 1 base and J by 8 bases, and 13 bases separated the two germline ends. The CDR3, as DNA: TGTGCCAGCAGCGTAATAGGTGGAGGGGACATTCAGTACTTC. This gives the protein CASSVIGGGDIQYF.

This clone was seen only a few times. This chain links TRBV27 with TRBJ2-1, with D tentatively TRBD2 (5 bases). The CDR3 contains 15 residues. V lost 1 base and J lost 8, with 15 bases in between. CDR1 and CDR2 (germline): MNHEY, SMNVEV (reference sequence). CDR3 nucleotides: TGTGCCAGCAGTTTATGGTCGATGAAGGGAGATGAGCAGTTCTTC. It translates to CASSLWSMKGDEQFF.

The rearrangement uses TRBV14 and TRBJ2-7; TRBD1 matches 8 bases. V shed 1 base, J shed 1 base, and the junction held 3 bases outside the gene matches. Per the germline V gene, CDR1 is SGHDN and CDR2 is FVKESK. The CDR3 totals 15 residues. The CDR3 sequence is CASSQVGQGSYEQYF. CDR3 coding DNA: TGTGCCAGCAGCCAAGTAGGACAGGGTTCCTACGAGCAGTACTTC.

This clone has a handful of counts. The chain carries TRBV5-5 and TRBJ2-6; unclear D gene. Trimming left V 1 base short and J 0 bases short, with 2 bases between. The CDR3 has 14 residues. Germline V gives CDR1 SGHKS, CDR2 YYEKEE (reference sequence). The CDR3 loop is CASSLPSGANVLTF. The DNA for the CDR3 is TGTGCCAGCAGCTTGCCCTCTGGGGCCAACGTCCTGACTTTC.

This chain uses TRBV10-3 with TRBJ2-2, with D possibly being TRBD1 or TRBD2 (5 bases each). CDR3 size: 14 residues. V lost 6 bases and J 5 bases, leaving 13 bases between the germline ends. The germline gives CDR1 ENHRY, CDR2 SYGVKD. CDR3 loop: CAIRRGEGTGELFF. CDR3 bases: TGTGCCATCAGGCGTGGAGAGGGGACCGGGGAGCTGTTTTTT.

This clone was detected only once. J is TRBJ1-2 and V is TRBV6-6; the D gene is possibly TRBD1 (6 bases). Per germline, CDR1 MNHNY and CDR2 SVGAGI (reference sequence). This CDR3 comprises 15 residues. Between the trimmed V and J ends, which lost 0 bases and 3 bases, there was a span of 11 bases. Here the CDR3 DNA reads TGTGCCAGCAGTTACTCTGCAGGGGCGTACTATGGCTACACCTTC. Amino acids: CASSYSAGAYYGYTF.

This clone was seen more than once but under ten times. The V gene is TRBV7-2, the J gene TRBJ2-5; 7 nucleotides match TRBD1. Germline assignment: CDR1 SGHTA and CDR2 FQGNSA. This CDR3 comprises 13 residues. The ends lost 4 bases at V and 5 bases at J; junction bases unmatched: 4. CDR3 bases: TGTGCCAGCAGCTCTGGACAGGTCGAGACCCAGTACTTC. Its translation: CASSSGQVETQYF.